The rows below give T cell receptor beta chains drawn from one sample of a study of CD8 T cells in ankylosing spondylitis. TCRdb recomputed calls from the 5' RACE reads with MiXCR, one row per CDR3 protein. The table lists around 130,000 distinct CDR3 sequences, around 8.5% of them singletons. Sequenced material: blood, either unsorted or a sorted T cell fraction (not recorded which). All receptors come from a male donor with ankylosing spondylitis or in good health (not recorded which). Each CDR3 is given with its conserved first and last residue. The D gene is left open where the match is weak. The size entry is marked missing in some rows and otherwise reads once, few, many or a size class.

TRBJ2-5	TRBV7-9	many	-	TGTGCCAGCAGCGCCGGGACATCCCAAGAGACCCAGTACTTC	CASSAGTSQETQYF
TRBJ2-7	TRBV29-1	many	TRBD2	TGCAGCGCATCCCAGGGAGGGCCCTACGAGCAGTACTTC	CSASQGGPYEQYF
TRBJ2-3	TRBV6-2/TRBV6-3	many	-	TGTGCCAGCGGGGTAACAGATACGCAGTATTTT	CASGVTDTQYF
TRBJ1-1	TRBV7-9	-	TRBD1	TGTGCCAGCAGGATAGGGACAGAGATTATGAACACTGAAGCTTTCTTT	CASRIGTEIMNTEAFF
TRBJ2-3	TRBV20-1	many	-	TGCAGTGCCCCGGACCGATCTAACACAGATACGCAGTATTTT	CSAPDRSNTDTQYF
TRBJ2-7	TRBV6-2/TRBV6-3	many	TRBD2	TGTGCCAGCAGTTACTGGACTAGCGGGAGAGACGAGCAGTACTTC	CASSYWTSGRDEQYF
TRBJ2-1	TRBV18	many	-	TGTGCCAGCTCACCGGAATCGGAGCAGTTCTTC	CASSPESEQFF
TRBJ2-1	TRBV15	many	TRBD1	TGTGCCACCAGCAAAAGGACAGGGTCCTACAATGAGCAGTTCTTC	CATSKRTGSYNEQFF
TRBJ2-5	TRBV12-3/TRBV12-4	many	-	TGTGCCAGCAGTTTCACCGGGCAAATGAAGACCCAGTACTTC	CASSFTGQMKTQYF
TRBJ2-2	TRBV7-6	-	TRBD2	TGTGCCAGCAGCCCCGGGACTAGCGTTACCGGGGAGCTGTTTTTT	CASSPGTSVTGELFF
TRBJ2-3	TRBV5-5	few	-	TGTGCCAGCAGCTTGGCCTTGCGGGCGACAGATACGCAGTATTTT	CASSLALRATDTQYF
TRBJ2-1	TRBV20-1	-	TRBD2	TGCAGTGCTAGAGACCGGGGAGGGTTTGAATCTTACAATGAGCATTTCTTC	CSARDRGGFESYNEHFF
TRBJ2-7	TRBV27	few	TRBD2	TGTGCCAGCAGTTTGGAGGGACTAGCGGCAACCGAGCAGTACTTC	CASSLEGLAATEQYF
TRBJ2-7	TRBV28	-	-	TGTGCCAGCAGTCTCGGGAGCGGCTACGAGCAGTACTTC	CASSLGSGYEQYF
TRBJ2-7	TRBV2	few	-	TGTGCCAGCAGTGACTCGGGAACGAACCACGAGCAGTACTTC	CASSDSGTNHEQYF
TRBJ1-1	TRBV5-1	few	TRBD1	TGCGCCAGCAGCTTGGAAACAGGGGGAGTAACTGAAGCTTTCTTT	CASSLETGGVTEAFF
TRBJ2-7	TRBV20-1	few	TRBD2	TGCAGTGCTAGACGGGCTAGCGGGAGGTCTGACGAGCAGTACTTC	CSARRASGRSDEQYF
TRBJ1-3	TRBV20-1	many	-	TGCAGTGCTAGACCCCCGGGGCCCGGAAACACCATATATTTT	CSARPPGPGNTIYF
TRBJ2-3	TRBV5-1	many	TRBD2	TGCGCCAGCAGCCTGGGACTAGCGACTGGCACAGATACGCAGTATTTT	CASSLGLATGTDTQYF
TRBJ1-6	TRBV5-1	-	-	TGCGCCAGCAGCTTGCAGGGGACGGATTCACCCCTCCACTTT	CASSLQGTDSPLHF
TRBJ2-1	TRBV11-2	-	TRBD2	TGTGCCAGCAGTTCCGGGACTAGCGTCATGGTTGAGCAGTTCTTC	CASSSGTSVMVEQFF
TRBJ2-7	TRBV29-1	few	-	TGCAGCGCCCAACTTACACTTGGGGTCGAGCAGTACTTC	CSAQLTLGVEQYF
TRBJ2-1	TRBV19	few	-	TGTGCCAGTAGTACCCCGACGAAGCCTGATGAGCAGTTCTTC	CASSTPTKPDEQFF
TRBJ2-2	TRBV14	many	TRBD2	TGTGCCAGCAGCCCCTACGGGAGGCCGACGAACACCGGGGAGCTGTTTTTT	CASSPYGRPTNTGELFF
TRBJ2-1	TRBV12-3/TRBV12-4	many	-	TGTGCCAGCAGTTTAGAGTCCGTTGGTGTCACCCGAATGCAGTTCTTC	CASSLESVGVTRMQFF
TRBJ2-5	TRBV18	many	-	TGTGCCAGCTCACCACCGACAACAGGGACCCAGTACTTC	CASSPPTTGTQYF
TRBJ2-1	TRBV7-2	-	-	TGTGCCAGCAGTCCCGAGTTACATGAGCAGTTCTTC	CASSPELHEQFF
TRBJ2-7	TRBV5-1	many	TRBD2	TGCGCCAGCAGCTTGCAAGCGGGAGCCCTCTACGAGCAGTACTTC	CASSLQAGALYEQYF
TRBJ2-1	TRBV7-6	-	TRBD2	TGTGCCAGCAGCTTGGGACTAGCGGGAGGATCGAGCTCCTACAATGAGCAGTTCTTC	CASSLGLAGGSSSYNEQFF
TRBJ2-5	TRBV12-3/TRBV12-4	many	-	TGTGCCAGCAGTTCCCCCCCAGGGGAAGAGACCCAGTACTTC	CASSSPPGEETQYF
TRBJ2-5	TRBV5-5	many	-	TGTGCCAGCAGCTTTCCGGGAGAGGCGGAGACCCAGTACTTC	CASSFPGEAETQYF
TRBJ2-7	TRBV19	few	-	TGTGCCAGTAGTATTCAAGGGGGCTACGAGCAGTACTTC	CASSIQGGYEQYF
TRBJ1-5	TRBV7-8	-	-	TGTGCCAGCAGCTTACGGGACGCTAATAGCAATCAGCCCCAGCATTTT	CASSLRDANSNQPQHF
TRBJ2-5	TRBV7-2	-	-	TGTGCCAGCAGCTTCTTCTCGGACCTTTCGACCAAAGAGACCCAGTACTTC	CASSFFSDLSTKETQYF
TRBJ1-1	TRBV12-1	many	-	TGTGCCAGCAGCCCAAAACGGACATACGAAAACACTGAAGCTTTCTTT	CASSPKRTYENTEAFF
TRBJ2-3	TRBV20-1	-	-	TGCAGTGGACCTAAAGGCGTCCCAGATACGCAGTATTTT	CSGPKGVPDTQYF
TRBJ2-7	TRBV29-1	few	-	TGCAGCGTTAGTCATTCCTACGAGCAGTACTTC	CSVSHSYEQYF